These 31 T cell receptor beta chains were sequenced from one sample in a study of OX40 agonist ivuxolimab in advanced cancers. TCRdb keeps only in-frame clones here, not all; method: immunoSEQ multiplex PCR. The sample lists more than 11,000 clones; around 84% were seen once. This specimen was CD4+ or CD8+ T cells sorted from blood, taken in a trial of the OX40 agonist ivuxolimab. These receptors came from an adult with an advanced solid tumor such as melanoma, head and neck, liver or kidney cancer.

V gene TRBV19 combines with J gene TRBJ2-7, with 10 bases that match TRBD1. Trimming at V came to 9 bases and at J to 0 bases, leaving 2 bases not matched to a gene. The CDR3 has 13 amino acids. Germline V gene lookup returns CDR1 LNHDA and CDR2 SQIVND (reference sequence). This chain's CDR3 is CASGTGDSYEQYF. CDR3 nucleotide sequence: TGTGCCAGCGGGACAGGGGACTCCTACGAGCAGTACTTC.

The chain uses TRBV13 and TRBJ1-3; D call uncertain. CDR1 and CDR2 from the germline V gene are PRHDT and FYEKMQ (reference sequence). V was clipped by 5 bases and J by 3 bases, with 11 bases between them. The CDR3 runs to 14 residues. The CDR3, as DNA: TGTGCCAGCAGCCCGATGGAGAGTGGAAACACCATATATTTT. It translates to CASSPMESGNTIYF.

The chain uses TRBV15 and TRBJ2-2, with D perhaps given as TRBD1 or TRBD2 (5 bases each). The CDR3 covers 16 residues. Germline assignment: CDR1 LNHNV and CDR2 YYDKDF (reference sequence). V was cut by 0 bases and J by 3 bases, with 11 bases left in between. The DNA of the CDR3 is TGTGCCACCAGCAGAGATGAGGTGGGGGACACCGGGGAGCTGTTTTTT. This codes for CATSRDEVGDTGELFF.

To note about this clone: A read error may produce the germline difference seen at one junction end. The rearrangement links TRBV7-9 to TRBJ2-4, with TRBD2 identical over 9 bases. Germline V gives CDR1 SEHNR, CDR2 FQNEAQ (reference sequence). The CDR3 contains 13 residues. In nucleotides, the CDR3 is TGTGCCAGCAGCCCCGGGGGTAGCGGGAGAGGTTTCTTC. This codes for CASSPGGSGRGFF. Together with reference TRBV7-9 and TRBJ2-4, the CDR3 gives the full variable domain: DTGVSQNPRHKITKRGQNVTFRCDPISEHNRLYWYRQTLGQGPEFLTYFQNEAQLEKSRLLSDRFSAERPKGSFSTLEIQRTEQGDSAMYLCASSPGGSGRGFFGAGTRLSVL.

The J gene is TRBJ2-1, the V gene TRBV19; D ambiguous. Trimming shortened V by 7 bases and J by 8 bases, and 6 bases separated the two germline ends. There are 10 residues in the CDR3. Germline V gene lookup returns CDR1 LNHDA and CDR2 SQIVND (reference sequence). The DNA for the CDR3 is TGTGCCAGTATTGGTGATGAGCAGTTCTTC. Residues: CASIGDEQFF.

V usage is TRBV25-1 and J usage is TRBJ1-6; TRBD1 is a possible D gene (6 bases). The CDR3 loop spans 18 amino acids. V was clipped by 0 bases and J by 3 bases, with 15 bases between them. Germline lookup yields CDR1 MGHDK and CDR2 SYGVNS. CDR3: CASSEYLPGHVYNSPLHF. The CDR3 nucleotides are TGTGCCAGCAGTGAATATCTTCCGGGACACGTCTATAATTCACCCCTCCACTTT.

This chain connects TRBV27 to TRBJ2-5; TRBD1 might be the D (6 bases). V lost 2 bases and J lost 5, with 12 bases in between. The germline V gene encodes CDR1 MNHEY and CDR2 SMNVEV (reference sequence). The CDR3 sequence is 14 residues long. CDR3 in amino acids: CASSLQGRPETQYF. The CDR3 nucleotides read TGTGCCAGCAGTTTACAGGGGCGTCCGGAGACCCAGTACTTC.

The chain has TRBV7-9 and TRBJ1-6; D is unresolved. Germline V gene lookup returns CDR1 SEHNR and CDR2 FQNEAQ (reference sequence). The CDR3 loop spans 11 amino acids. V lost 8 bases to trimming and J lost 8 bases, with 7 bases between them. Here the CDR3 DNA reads TGTGCCAGCGGGTATGATTCACCCCTCCACTTT. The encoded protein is CASGYDSPLHF.

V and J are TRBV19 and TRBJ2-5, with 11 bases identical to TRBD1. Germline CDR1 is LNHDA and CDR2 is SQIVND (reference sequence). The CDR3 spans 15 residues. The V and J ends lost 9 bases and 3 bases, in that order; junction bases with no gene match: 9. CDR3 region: CASAPPGQGEETQYF. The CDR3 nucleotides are TGTGCCAGCGCCCCACCGGGACAGGGGGAAGAGACCCAGTACTTC.

The CDR3 loop is CASSIARPGLGETQYF. Written as DNA, the CDR3 is TGTGCCAGTAGTATAGCCCGGCCAGGATTAGGAGAGACCCAGTACTTC. The gene calls are TRBV19 and TRBJ2-5; no firm D call. Germline CDR1 LNHDA, CDR2 SQIVND (reference sequence). The CDR3 is 16 amino acids. V lost 1 base, J lost 4 bases, and 16 bases lay in between.

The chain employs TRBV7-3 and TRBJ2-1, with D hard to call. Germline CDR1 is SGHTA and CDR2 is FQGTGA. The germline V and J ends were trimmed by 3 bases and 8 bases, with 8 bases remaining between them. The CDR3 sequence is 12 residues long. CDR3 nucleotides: TGTGCCAGCAGCTTCGGTGGCGATGAGCAGTTCTTC. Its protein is CASSFGGDEQFF.

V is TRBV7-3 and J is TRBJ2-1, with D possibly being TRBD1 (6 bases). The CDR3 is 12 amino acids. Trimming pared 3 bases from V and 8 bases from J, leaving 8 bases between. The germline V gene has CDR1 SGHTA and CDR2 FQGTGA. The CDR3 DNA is TGTGCCAGCAGCTTCCCAGGGGATGAGCAGTTCTTC. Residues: CASSFPGDEQFF. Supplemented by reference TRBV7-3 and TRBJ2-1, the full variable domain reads GAGVSQTPSNKVTEKGKYVELRCDPISGHTALYWYRQSLGQGPEFLIYFQGTGAADDSGLPNDRFFAVRPEGSVSTLKIQRTERGDSAVYLCASSFPGDEQFFGPGTRLTVL.

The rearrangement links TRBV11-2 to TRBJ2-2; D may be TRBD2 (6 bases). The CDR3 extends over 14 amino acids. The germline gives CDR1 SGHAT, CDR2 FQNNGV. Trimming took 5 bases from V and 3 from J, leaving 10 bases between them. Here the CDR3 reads CASSPRGYTGELFF. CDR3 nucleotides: TGTGCCAGCAGCCCGCGGGGTTACACCGGGGAGCTGTTTTTT.

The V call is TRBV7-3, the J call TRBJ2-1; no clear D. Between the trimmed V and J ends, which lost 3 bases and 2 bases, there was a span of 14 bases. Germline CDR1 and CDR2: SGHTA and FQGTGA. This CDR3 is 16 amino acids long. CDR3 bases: TGTGCCAGCAGCTTTTGGAATATGTTCCCCTACAATGAGCAGTTCTTC. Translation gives CASSFWNMFPYNEQFF.

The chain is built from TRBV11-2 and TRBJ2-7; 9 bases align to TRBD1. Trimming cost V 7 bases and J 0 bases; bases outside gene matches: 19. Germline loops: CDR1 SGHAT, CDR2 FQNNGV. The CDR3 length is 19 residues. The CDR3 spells CASTSPTGTGISVSYEQYF. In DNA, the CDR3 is TGTGCCAGCACAAGCCCTACCGGGACAGGGATTAGCGTCTCCTACGAGCAGTACTTC.

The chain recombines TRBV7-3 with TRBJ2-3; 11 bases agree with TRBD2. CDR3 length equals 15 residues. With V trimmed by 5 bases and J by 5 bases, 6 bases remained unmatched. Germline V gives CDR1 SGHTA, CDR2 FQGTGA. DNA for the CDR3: TGTGCCAGCAGCCGTCCCGGGACTAGCGGAGATACGCAGTATTTT. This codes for CASSRPGTSGDTQYF.

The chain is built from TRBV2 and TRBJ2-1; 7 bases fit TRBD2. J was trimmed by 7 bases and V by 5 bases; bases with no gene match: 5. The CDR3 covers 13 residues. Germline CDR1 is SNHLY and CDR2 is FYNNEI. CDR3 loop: CASSPSSGNEQFF. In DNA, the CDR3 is TGTGCCAGCAGTCCTTCTAGCGGAAATGAGCAGTTCTTC.

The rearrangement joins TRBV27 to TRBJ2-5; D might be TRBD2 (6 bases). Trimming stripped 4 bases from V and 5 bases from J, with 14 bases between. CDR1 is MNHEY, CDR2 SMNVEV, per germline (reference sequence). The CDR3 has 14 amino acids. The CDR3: CASSYLGGAETQYF. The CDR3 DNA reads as TGTGCCAGCAGTTATCTGGGGGGAGCCGAGACCCAGTACTTC.

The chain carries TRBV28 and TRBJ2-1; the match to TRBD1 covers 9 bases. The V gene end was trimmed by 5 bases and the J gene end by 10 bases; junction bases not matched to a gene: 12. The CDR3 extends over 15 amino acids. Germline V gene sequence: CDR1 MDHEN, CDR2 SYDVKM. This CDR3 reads CASSVAGTGYEEQFF. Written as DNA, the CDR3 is TGTGCCAGCAGTGTGGCCGGGACAGGGTATGAAGAGCAGTTCTTC.

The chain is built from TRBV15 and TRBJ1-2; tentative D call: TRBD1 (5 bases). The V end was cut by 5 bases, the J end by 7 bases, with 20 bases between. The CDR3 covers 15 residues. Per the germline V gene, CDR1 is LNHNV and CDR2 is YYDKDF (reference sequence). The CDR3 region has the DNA TGTGCCACCAGCCCGGGACCCCCTTCTCGTTTTGGCTACACCTTC. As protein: CATSPGPPSRFGYTF.

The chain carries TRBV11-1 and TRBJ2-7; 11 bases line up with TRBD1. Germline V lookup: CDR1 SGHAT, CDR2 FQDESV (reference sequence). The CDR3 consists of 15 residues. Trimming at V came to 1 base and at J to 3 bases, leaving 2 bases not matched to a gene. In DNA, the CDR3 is TGTGCCAGCAGCTTAGATGGGACAGGGGGCTACGAGCAGTACTTC. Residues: CASSLDGTGGYEQYF.

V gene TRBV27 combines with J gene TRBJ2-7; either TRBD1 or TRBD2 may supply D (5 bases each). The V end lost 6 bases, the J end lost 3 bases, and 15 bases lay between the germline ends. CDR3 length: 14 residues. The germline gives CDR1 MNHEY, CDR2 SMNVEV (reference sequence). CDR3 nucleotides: TGTGCCAGCAGCTTAGTGGGGGATCTCTACGAGCAGTACTTC. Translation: CASSLVGDLYEQYF.

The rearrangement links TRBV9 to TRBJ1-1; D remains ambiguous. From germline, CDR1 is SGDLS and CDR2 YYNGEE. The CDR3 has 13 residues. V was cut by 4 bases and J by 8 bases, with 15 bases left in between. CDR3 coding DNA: TGTGCCAGCAGCTCTTGGGCCGGAAGGGAAGCTTTCTTT. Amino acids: CASSSWAGREAFF.

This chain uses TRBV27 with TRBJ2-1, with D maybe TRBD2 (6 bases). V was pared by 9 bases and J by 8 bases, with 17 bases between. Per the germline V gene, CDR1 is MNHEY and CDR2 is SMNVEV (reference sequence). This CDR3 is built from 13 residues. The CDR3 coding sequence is TGTGCCAGTACGGGACTGCCGTCTGATGAGCAGTTCTTC. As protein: CASTGLPSDEQFF.

The CDR3 nucleotides are TGTGCCAGCAGCATCATTCAGGGGTCCGTGGGGACTGAAAAACTGTTTTTT. It translates to CASSIIQGSVGTEKLFF. The chain is built from TRBV5-6 and TRBJ1-4; tentative D call: TRBD1 (6 bases). Germline values: CDR1 SGHDT, CDR2 YYEEEE. V was pared by 4 bases and J by 7 bases, with 23 bases between. This CDR3 comprises 17 residues.

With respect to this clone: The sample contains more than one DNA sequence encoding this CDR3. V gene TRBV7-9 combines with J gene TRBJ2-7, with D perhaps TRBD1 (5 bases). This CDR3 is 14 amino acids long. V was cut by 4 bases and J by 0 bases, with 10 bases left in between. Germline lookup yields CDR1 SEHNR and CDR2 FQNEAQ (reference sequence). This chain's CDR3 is CASSSHQGSYEQYF. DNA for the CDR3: TGTGCCAGCAGCTCCCATCAGGGCTCCTACGAGCAGTACTTC. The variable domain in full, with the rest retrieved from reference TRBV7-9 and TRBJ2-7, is DTGVSQNPRHKITKRGQNVTFRCDPISEHNRLYWYRQTLGQGPEFLTYFQNEAQLEKSRLLSDRFSAERPKGSFSTLEIQRTEQGDSAMYLCASSSHQGSYEQYFGPGTRLTVT.

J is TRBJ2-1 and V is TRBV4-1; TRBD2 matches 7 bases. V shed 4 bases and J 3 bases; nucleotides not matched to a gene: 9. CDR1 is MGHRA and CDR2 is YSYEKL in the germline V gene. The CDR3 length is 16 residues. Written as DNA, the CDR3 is TGCGCCAGCAGCCCCCTTGGAGCGGGGTTCTACAATGAGCAGTTCTTC. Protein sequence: CASSPLGAGFYNEQFF.

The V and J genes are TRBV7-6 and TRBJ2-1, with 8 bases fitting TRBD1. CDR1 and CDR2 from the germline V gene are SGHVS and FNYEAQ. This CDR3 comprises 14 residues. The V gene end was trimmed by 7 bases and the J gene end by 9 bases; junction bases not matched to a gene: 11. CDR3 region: CASTPGQVVGEQFF. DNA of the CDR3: TGTGCCAGCACCCCGGGACAGGTAGTTGGTGAGCAGTTCTTC.

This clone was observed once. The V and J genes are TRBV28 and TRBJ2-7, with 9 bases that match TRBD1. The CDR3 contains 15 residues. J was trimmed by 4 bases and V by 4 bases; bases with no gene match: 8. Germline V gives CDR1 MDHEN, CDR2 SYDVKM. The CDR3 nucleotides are TGTGCCAGCAGTTCTCCTTGGACAGGGGTTTACGAGCAGTACTTC. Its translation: CASSSPWTGVYEQYF.

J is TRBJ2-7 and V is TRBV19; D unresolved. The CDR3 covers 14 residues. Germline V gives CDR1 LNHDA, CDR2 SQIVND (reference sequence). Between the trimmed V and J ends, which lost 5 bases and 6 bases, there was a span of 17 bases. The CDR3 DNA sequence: TGTGCCAGTAGTTGGGCGACTTCTCACCCCGAGCAGTACTTC. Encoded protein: CASSWATSHPEQYF.

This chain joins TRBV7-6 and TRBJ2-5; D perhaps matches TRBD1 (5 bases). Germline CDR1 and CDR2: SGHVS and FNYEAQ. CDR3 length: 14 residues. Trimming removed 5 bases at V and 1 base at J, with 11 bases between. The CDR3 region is CASSAQGFQETQYF. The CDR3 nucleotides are TGTGCCAGCAGCGCCCAGGGTTTCCAAGAGACCCAGTACTTC.